What follows is one TCR beta chain and its context. Ten or more counts support this clonotype. The clone's antigen remains unknown. It has no much larger one-base neighbor in the sample; base qualities were not kept. Sequencing was carried out with an Illumina HiSeq 2500. Quantitative 5'-RACE with molecular barcodes was used to prepare TCR beta libraries. As for the original processing: A new computational method, built on a probabilistic model of VDJ rearrangement, was used to identify disease-linked TCR variants. Through fastp at Q25 and MiXCR, TCRdb rebuilt clones from the public reads, retaining in-frame beta chains. Rows merge per CDR3 protein into single entries with the most common DNA and genes. The V and J calls and clone size are TCRdb's, not the authors'. This sample lists some 330,000 distinct CDR3 sequences; less than 10% were detected once. More than 12% of the sample goes to the ten largest clones.

This entry comes from a study of CD8 T cells in ankylosing spondylitis (dated by TCRdb to between 2016 and 2019). Concerning the study at large: The study set out to find disease-linked TCR variants by profiling T cell receptor beta repertoires in ankylosing spondylitis patients and healthy donors. The full study cohort was made up of 20 to 25 ankylosing spondylitis patients and roughly 98 healthy donors. Peripheral blood samples were taken, and synovial fluid was additionally collected from ankylosing spondylitis patients. Broader findings and caveats from the paper: Significant enrichment of the disease-linked clones was reported in matched synovial fluid samples from ankylosing spondylitis patients. Some motif variants were previously reported in synovial fluid and blood of reactive arthritis patients, suggesting common disease-initiation mechanisms. A TCR beta motif of eight highly homologous amino acid variants appeared characteristic of blood from ankylosing spondylitis patients. In peripheral blood, the disease-linked clones were found at relatively low frequencies and had a CD8+ phenotype.

The sample was blood, either unsorted or a sorted T cell fraction (not recorded which). This TCR was sampled from a male donor with ankylosing spondylitis.

The encoded CDR3 is CASSQGKGEQFF. The DNA sequence reads TGTGCCAGCAGCCAAGGGAAGGGTGAGCAGTTCTTC. The V and J segments used are TRBV3-1 and TRBJ2-1, with the D segment identity uncertain. The trim is 1 base for V and 9 bases for J, with a gap of 7 bases between the germline ends. The germline V gene (reference sequence) yields LGHDT for CDR1 and YNNKEL for CDR2. Counted from cysteine to phenylalanine, this CDR3 has 12 amino acids. The kept DNA is CDR3 alone, 36 bases in frame from the first base.